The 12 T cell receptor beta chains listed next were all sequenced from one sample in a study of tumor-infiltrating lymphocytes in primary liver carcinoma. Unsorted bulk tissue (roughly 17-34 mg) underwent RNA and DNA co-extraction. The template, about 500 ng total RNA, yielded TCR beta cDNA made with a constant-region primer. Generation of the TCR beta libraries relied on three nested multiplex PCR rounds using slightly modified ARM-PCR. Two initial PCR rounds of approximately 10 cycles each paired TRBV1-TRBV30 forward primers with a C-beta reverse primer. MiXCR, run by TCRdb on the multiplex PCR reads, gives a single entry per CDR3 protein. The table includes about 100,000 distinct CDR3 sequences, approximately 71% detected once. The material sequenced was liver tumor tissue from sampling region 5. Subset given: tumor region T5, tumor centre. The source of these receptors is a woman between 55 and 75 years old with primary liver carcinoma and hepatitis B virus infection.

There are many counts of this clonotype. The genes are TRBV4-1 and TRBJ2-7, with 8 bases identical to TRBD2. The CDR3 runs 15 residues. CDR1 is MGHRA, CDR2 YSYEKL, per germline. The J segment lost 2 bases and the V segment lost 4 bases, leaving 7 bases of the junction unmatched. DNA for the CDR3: TGCGCCAGCAGCCCCCGGGAGGGCCCAACCTACGAGCAGTACTTC. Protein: CASSPREGPTYEQYF.

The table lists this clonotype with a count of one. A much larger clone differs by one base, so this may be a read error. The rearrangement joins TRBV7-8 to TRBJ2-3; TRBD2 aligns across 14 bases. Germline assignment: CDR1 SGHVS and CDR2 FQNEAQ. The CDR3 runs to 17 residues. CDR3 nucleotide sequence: TGTGCCAGCAGCTCTCGGACTAGCGGGAGGACCACAGATACGCAGTTTTTT. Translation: CASSSRTSGRTTDTQFF.

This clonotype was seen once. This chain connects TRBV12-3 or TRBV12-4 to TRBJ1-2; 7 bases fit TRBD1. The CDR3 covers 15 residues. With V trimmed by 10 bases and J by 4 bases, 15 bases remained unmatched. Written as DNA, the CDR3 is TGTGCCACCAGGGGGGAGGGCAGGCAGCGCTATGGCTACACCTTC. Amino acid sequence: CATRGEGRQRYGYTF.

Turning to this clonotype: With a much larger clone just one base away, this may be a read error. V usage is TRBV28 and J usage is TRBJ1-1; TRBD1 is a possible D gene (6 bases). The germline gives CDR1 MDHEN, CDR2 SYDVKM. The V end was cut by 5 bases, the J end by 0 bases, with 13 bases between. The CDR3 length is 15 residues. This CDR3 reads CASSGGTPVNTEAFF. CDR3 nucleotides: TGTGCCAGCAGTGGAGGGACACCAGTGAACACTGAAGCTTTCTTT.

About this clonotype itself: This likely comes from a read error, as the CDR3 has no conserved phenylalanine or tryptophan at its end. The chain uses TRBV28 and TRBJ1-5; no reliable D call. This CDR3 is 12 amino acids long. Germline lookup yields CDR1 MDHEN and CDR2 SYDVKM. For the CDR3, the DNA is TGTGCCAGGAGTTTTCTAAAAGGGCCCCAGCATTCT. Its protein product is CARSFLKGPQHS.

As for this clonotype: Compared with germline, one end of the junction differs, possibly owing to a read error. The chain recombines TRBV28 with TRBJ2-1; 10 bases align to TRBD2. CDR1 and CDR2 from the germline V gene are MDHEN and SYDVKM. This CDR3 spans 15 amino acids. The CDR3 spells CDSSGQREGRVEQFF. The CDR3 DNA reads TGTGACAGCAGTGGTCAGCGGGAGGGCCGGGTTGAGCAGTTCTTC.

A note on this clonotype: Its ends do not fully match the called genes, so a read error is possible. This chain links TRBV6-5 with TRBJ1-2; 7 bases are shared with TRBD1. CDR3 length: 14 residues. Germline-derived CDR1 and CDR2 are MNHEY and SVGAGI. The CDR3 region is CASSPDRMQSDYTF. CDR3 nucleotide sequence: TGTGCAAGCAGCCCGGACAGGATGCAGTCTGACTACACCTTC.

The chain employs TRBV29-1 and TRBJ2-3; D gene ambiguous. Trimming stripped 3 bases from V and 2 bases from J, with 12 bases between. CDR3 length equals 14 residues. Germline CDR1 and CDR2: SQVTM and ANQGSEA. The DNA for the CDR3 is TGCAGCGTTGAGCGAGCTGGGCACACAGATACGCAGTATTTT. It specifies CSVERAGHTDTQYF.

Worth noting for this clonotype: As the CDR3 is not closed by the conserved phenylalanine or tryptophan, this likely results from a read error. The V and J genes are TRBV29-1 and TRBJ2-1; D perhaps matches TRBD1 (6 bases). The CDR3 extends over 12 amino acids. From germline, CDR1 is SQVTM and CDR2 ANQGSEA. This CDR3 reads CSDRIDYNEQFL. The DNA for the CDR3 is TGCAGTGACAGGATTGATTACAATGAGCAGTTCTTA.

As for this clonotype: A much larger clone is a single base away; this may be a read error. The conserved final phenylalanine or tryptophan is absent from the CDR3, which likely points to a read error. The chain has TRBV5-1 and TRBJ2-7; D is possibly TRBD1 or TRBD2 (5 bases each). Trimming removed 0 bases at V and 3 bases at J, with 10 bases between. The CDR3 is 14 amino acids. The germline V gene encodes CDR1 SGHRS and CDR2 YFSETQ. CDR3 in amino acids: CASSLAGQNYEQYL. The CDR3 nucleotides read TGCGCCAGCAGCTTGGCGGGGCAGAACTACGAGCAGTACTTA.

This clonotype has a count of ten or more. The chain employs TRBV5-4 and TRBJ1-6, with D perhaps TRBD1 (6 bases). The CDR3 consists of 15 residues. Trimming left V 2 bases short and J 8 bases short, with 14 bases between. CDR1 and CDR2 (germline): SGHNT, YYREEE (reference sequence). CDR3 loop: CASSFAGAAYSPLHF. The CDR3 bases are TGTGCCAGCAGCTTCGCGGGGGCCGCTTATTCACCCCTCCACTTT.

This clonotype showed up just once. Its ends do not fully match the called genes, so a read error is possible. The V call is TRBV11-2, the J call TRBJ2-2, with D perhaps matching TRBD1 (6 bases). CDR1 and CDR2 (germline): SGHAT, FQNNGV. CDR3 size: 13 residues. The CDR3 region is CARSLRGIGELFF. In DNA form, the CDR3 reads TGTGCCAGGAGCTTAAGGGGGATCGGGGAGCTATTTTTT.